This T cell receptor (beta chain) was sequenced for a study of T cells in Graves' hyperthyroidism and ophthalmopathy. Amplified TCR beta CDR3 regions came from RNA transcripts. HTBI primers were used for first-round RT-PCR of the TCR CDR3. One entry per CDR3 protein results from TCRdb running MiXCR on the multiplex PCR reads. The table shows fewer than 550,000 distinct CDR3 sequences, with 15% to 19% occurring only once. Findings and limits, study-wide: Patients with ophthalmopathy were separated from those with stable hyperthyroidism by a 13 V-J model. In blood, most of the thyroid clonotypes expanded above 0.001 were also present.

CDR1 and CDR2 from the germline V gene are SGHAT and FQNNGV. V gave up 5 bases and J gave up 0 bases; unmatched junction bases: 7. The CDR3 is 16 residues long. This clonotype was counted ten times or more. Its target is unknown. The chain employs TRBV11-2 and TRBJ2-7; 10 positions agree with TRBD1. Material for sequencing was blood. The sequence derives from a woman under 30 with Graves' hyperthyroidism. CDR3 sequence: CASSTQDRGLSYEQYF. CDR3 DNA sequence: TGTGCCAGCAGCACCCAAGACAGGGGGCTCTCCTACGAGCAGTACTTC. Using reference TRBV11-2 and TRBJ2-7 for the parts outside the CDR3, the full variable domain is EAGVAQSPRYKIIEKRQSVAFWCNPISGHATLYWYQQILGQGPKLLIQFQNNGVVDDSQLPKDRFSAERLKGVDSTLKIQPAKLEDSAVYLCASSTQDRGLSYEQYFGPGTRLTVT.